Detailed here is one T cell receptor beta chain. The identical CDR3 is also encoded by other nucleotide sequences in the sample. V lost 6 bases, J lost 1 base, and 8 bases lay in between. The CDR3 has 13 residues. Per germline, CDR1 KGHDR and CDR2 SFDVKD. These data belong to a study of blood T cell repertoires in COVID-19. Study in general: Samples representing acute and convalescent COVID-19 were sourced from the United States, Italy and Spain. Sample material is recorded as cDNA or gDNA derived from T cells, B-cell-depleted T cells, or PBMCs.

In the original processing: Amplification of reference gene primers provided the estimated nucleated cell counts. Produced via immunoSEQ multiplex PCR; TCRdb's table is partial and in-frame only. V and J calls and clone size come straight from that table; D and trimming were deduced from the DNA. Of about 75,000 clones listed, approximately 79% were seen once; the top ten hold approximately 5%. This clonotype was obtained from an elderly woman with active or convalescent COVID-19. V usage is TRBV24-1 and J usage is TRBJ2-5; no clear D gene. Sample: peripheral blood. In nucleotides, the CDR3 is TGTGCCACCAGTCGAGGATCCCAAGAGACCCAGTACTTC. Translated: CATSRGSQETQYF.